This T cell receptor (beta chain) stems from a study of CD8 T cells in Susac syndrome. The RNA input was 0.5 to 1 ug, and it was reverse transcribed with random hexamers. TCRdb redid the calling of the immunoSEQ multiplex PCR reads with MiXCR, one entry per CDR3 protein. The sample carries 50,000 or so distinct CDR3 sequences, roughly 93% recorded once. CD8+ and CD4+ T cells from blood underwent TCR beta sequencing, which was carried out in a high-throughput format. The multiple sclerosis control group consisted of treatment-naive patients whose relapsing-remitting disease, which was either stable or active, fulfilled revised McDonald criteria. The authors negatively isolated CD8+ and CD4+ T cells and FACS-enriched TEMRA cells. V dropped 3 bases and J dropped 1 base, with 13 bases sitting between them. The CDR3 length is 15 residues. Germline CDR1 reads LNHDA; CDR2 reads SQIVND (reference sequence).

Material for sequencing was CD8+ T cells from PBMCs. The TCR originated in a human donor with multiple sclerosis. The genes are TRBV19 and TRBJ2-7, with D hard to call. The CDR3 is CASSMGRRSSYEQYF. CDR3 DNA sequence: TGTGCCAGTAGTATGGGTAGGAGATCTTCCTACGAGCAGTACTTC.